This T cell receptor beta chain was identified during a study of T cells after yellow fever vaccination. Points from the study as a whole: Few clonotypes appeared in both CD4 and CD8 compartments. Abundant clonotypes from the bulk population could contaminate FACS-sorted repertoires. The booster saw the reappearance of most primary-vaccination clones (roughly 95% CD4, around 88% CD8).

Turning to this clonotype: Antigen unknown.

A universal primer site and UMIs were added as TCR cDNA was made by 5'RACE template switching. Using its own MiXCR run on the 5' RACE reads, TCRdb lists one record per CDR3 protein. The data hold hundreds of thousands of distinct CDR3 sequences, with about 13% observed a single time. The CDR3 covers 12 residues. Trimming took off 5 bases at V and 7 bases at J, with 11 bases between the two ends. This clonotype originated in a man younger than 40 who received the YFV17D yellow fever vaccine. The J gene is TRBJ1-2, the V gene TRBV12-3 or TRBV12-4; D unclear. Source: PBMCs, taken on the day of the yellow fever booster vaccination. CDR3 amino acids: CASSIVPAGYTF. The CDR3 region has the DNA TGTGCCAGCAGTATCGTACCTGCTGGCTACACCTTC.